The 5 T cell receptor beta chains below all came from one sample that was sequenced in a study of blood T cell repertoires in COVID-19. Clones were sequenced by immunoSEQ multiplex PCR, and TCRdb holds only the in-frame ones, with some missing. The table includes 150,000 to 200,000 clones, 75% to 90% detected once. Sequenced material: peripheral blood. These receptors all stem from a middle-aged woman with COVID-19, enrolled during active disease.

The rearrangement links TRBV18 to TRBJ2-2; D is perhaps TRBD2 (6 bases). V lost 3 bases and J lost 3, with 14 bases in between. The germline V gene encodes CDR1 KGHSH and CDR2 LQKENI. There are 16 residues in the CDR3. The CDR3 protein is CASSPLASGHTGELFF. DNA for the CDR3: TGTGCCAGCTCACCCCTCGCGAGCGGGCACACCGGGGAGCTGTTTTTT.

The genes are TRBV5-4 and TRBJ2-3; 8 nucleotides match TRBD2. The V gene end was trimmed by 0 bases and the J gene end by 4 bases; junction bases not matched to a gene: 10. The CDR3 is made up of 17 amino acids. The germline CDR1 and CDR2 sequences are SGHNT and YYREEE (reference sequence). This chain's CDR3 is CASSLGSAGGRPDTQYF. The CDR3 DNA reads TGTGCCAGCAGCTTGGGGTCGGCGGGAGGTCGTCCAGATACGCAGTATTTT.

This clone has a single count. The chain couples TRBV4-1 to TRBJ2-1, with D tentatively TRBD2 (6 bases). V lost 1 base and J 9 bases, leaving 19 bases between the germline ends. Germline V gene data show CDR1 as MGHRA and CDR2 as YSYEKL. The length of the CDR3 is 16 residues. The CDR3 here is CASSQVVGGTLSEQFF. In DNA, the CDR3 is TGCGCCAGCAGCCAAGTGGTGGGAGGAACTTTGAGTGAGCAGTTCTTC.

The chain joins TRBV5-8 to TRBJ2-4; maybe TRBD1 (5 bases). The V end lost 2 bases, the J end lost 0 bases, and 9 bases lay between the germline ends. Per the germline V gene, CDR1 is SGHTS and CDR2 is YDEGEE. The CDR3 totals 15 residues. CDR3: CASSLGVVAKNIQYF. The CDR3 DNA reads TGTGCCAGCAGCTTAGGGGTTGTAGCCAAAAACATTCAGTACTTC.

The DNA of the CDR3 is TGTGCCAGTAGTTGGGACACCGGTGCCGAAGCTTTCTTT. It yields the protein CASSWDTGAEAFF. This chain connects TRBV19 to TRBJ1-1, with D perhaps TRBD1 (6 bases). CDR1 and CDR2 from the germline V gene are LNHDA and SQIVND (reference sequence). The CDR3 is made up of 13 amino acids. V was cut by 5 bases and J by 8 bases, with 15 bases left in between.